Each of the 29 T cell receptor beta chains below was sequenced from the same sample in a study of a mutant IDH1 vaccine in newly diagnosed glioma. No cognate antigen is known for these TCRs. Documented time point: week 23, last vaccination. Alongside topical imiquimod, each dose of vaccine comprised 300 ug of mutant IDH1 20-mer peptide. Measured with immunoSEQ multiplex PCR; TCRdb has only the in-frame clones, and not every one. The profile covers approximately 60,000 clones, with 85% appearing a single time and 4% taken by the ten largest. This material consisted of PBMCs, taken from a glioma patient whose treatment included an IDH1 peptide vaccine. These receptors all come from a young man with glioma.

V usage is TRBV4-2 and J usage is TRBJ2-1; D is uncertain. The V gene lost 0 bases and the J gene lost 8 bases, with 14 bases spanning the gap. This CDR3 spans 15 amino acids. CDR1 LGHNA and CDR2 YNFKEQ come from the germline V gene. CDR3 bases: TGTGCCAGCAGCCAAGAGCAGGCTGCGGCCCATGAGCAGTTCTTC. This translates into CASSQEQAAAHEQFF.

This chain connects TRBV7-2 to TRBJ2-5; 13 bases fit TRBD2. CDR1 SGHTA and CDR2 FQGNSA come from the germline V gene. V was pared by 5 bases and J by 5 bases, with 5 bases of the junction left unmatched. This CDR3 spans 15 amino acids. In DNA form, the CDR3 reads TGTGCCAGCAGCCTAGGGACTAGCGGGGTCGAGACCCAGTACTTC. Protein sequence: CASSLGTSGVETQYF.

The rearrangement uses TRBV9 and TRBJ2-1, with D perhaps assigned TRBD1 or TRBD2 (5 bases each). CDR1 is SGDLS and CDR2 is YYNGEE in the germline V gene. The germline V and J ends were trimmed by 5 bases and 0 bases, with 12 bases remaining between them. This CDR3 comprises 15 residues. The CDR3 loop is CASRAAGSSYNEQFF. In nucleotides, the CDR3 is TGTGCCAGCAGGGCGGCAGGGAGCTCCTACAATGAGCAGTTCTTC.

This chain uses TRBV27 with TRBJ1-2, with a tentative D call TRBD1 (6 bases). The CDR3 consists of 15 residues. Trimming stripped 0 bases from V and 4 bases from J, with 12 bases between. Germline CDR1 reads MNHEY; CDR2 reads SMNVEV (reference sequence). The CDR3 DNA reads TGTGCCAGCAGTTTATCGGGGGCGACACTCTATGGCTACACCTTC. Translated, it gives CASSLSGATLYGYTF.

V gene TRBV27 combines with J gene TRBJ2-1, with D possibly being TRBD1 or TRBD2 (5 bases each). This CDR3 has 16 residues. Looked up from germline, CDR1 is MNHEY and CDR2 is SMNVEV (reference sequence). V was pared by 6 bases and J by 1 base, with 16 bases between. The CDR3: CASRPHGGRSYNEQFF. The CDR3 nucleotides are TGTGCCAGCAGACCCCATGGGGGAAGGTCCTACAATGAGCAGTTCTTC.

This clone was seen only once. The rearrangement uses TRBV7-9 and TRBJ2-4; 9 bases align to TRBD1. The trim removed 0 bases at V and 8 bases at J, leaving 11 bases unmatched. Per the germline V gene, CDR1 is SEHNR and CDR2 is FQNEAQ (reference sequence). CDR3 size: 17 residues. The CDR3 region is CASSLAQSGTGLDIQYF. The CDR3 bases are TGTGCCAGCAGCTTAGCTCAATCCGGGACAGGGTTGGACATTCAGTACTTC.

This clone has just one count. The J gene is TRBJ1-5, the V gene TRBV7-2, with a tentative D call TRBD1 (6 bases). V was pared by 5 bases and J by 4 bases, with 18 bases between. From germline, CDR1 is SGHTA and CDR2 FQGNSA. The CDR3 spans 16 residues. CDR3 sequence: CASSKRGASSNQPQHF. For the CDR3, the DNA is TGTGCCAGCAGCAAACGGGGGGCAAGTTCTAATCAGCCCCAGCATTTT.

The CDR3 region is CASSRRTGEELITYEQYF. DNA of the CDR3: TGCGCCAGCAGCAGGAGGACAGGGGAGGAGCTAATCACCTACGAGCAGTACTTC. V usage is TRBV5-1 and J usage is TRBJ2-7; 9 nucleotides align to TRBD1. Germline V CDR1 and CDR2: SGHRS, YFSETQ. This CDR3 contains 18 residues. The J segment lost 2 bases and the V segment lost 4 bases, leaving 16 bases of the junction unmatched.

The genes are TRBV7-2 and TRBJ1-3, with TRBD1 matching over 8 bases. CDR1 and CDR2 (germline): SGHTA, FQGNSA. J lost 4 bases, V lost 4 bases, and 9 bases had no gene match. The CDR3 is 16 residues long. The CDR3: CASSSQGAEWGNTIYF. The CDR3 DNA sequence: TGTGCCAGCAGCTCCCAGGGGGCAGAATGGGGAAACACCATATATTTT. The whole variable domain, remainder taken from reference TRBV7-2 and TRBJ1-3, is GAGVSQSPSNKVTEKGKDVELRCDPISGHTALYWYRQSLGQGLEFLIYFQGNSAPDKSGLPSDRFSAERTGGSVSTLTIQRTQQEDSAVYLCASSSQGAEWGNTIYFGEGSWLTVV.

The chain has TRBV7-2 and TRBJ1-4; no firm D call. From germline, CDR1 is SGHTA and CDR2 FQGNSA. This CDR3 has 16 residues. Trimming shortened V by 5 bases and J by 6 bases, and 19 bases separated the two germline ends. The CDR3 bases are TGTGCCAGCAGCCAGAGGTGGAACAGCCTCGATGAAAAACTGTTTTTT. It translates to CASSQRWNSLDEKLFF.

The chain joins TRBV5-1 to TRBJ1-5, with TRBD1 matching 10 bases. The CDR3 has 14 amino acids. CDR1 is SGHRS and CDR2 is YFSETQ in the germline V gene. V lost 3 bases, J lost 7 bases, and 4 bases stayed unmatched. Here the CDR3 DNA reads TGCGCCAGCAGCTCGGGACAGGGGAACCAGCCCCAGCATTTT. It encodes CASSSGQGNQPQHF.

This sequence joins TRBV7-9 and TRBJ2-7, with D hard to call. The CDR3 runs 14 residues. Germline CDR1 SEHNR, CDR2 FQNEAQ (reference sequence). Trimming shortened V by 2 bases and J by 5 bases, and 13 bases separated the two germline ends. The chain's CDR3 is CASSLTDPRDEQYF. The CDR3 bases are TGTGCCAGCAGCTTAACAGACCCTCGGGACGAGCAGTACTTC.

The chain has TRBV2 and TRBJ1-2, with D possibly matching TRBD1 (6 bases). Germline assignment: CDR1 SNHLY and CDR2 FYNNEI. CDR3 length: 14 amino acids. The V and J ends lost 7 bases and 4 bases respectively, with 16 bases between them. CDR3 DNA: TGTGCCAGCATCCTAGGGGGGTTCAGCTATGGCTACACCTTC. It specifies CASILGGFSYGYTF.

The CDR3 reads CASSMFRDGYNEQFF. The DNA of the CDR3 is TGTGCCAGTAGTATGTTCCGAGACGGGTACAATGAGCAGTTCTTC. The rearrangement uses TRBV19 and TRBJ2-1, with D unclear. This CDR3 spans 15 amino acids. The V end was cut by 3 bases, the J end by 4 bases, with 13 bases between. In germline, CDR1 is LNHDA, CDR2 SQIVND (reference sequence). Looking up the rest from reference TRBV19 and TRBJ2-1 gives the full variable domain: DGGITQSPKYLFRKEGQNVTLSCEQNLNHDAMYWYRQDPGQGLRLIYYSQIVNDFQKGDIAEGYSVSREKKESFPLTVTSAQKNPTAFYLCASSMFRDGYNEQFFGPGTRLTVL.

This rearrangement joins TRBV28 to TRBJ2-7; TRBD2 agrees at 7 bases. CDR3 length: 16 residues. V shed 4 bases, J shed 4 bases, and the junction held 13 bases outside the gene matches. CDR1 and CDR2 (germline): MDHEN, SYDVKM. CDR3 sequence reads: CASSYPLWGGAYEQYF. The CDR3, as DNA: TGTGCCAGCAGTTACCCCCTTTGGGGGGGAGCTTACGAGCAGTACTTC.

This clone was seen just once. Here the CDR3 reads CASSPQVNTEAFF. CDR3 nucleotides: TGCGCCAGCAGCCCGCAGGTGAACACTGAAGCTTTCTTT. This sequence joins TRBV5-1 and TRBJ1-1; D uncertain. Germline values: CDR1 SGHRS, CDR2 YFSETQ. V lost 4 bases to trimming and J lost 0 bases, with 7 bases between them. The CDR3 contains 13 residues. Filled out from reference TRBV5-1 and TRBJ1-1, the complete variable domain reads KAGVTQTPRYLIKTRGQQVTLSCSPISGHRSVSWYQQTPGQGLQFLFEYFSETQRNKGNFPGRFSGRQFSNSRSEMNVSTLELGDSALYLCASSPQVNTEAFFGQGTRLTVV.

The rearrangement joins TRBV4-1 to TRBJ1-1, with D hard to call. This CDR3 has 17 amino acids. Trimming removed 1 base from V and 0 bases from J, with 15 bases in between. The germline CDR1 and CDR2 sequences are MGHRA and YSYEKL. The CDR3 protein is CASSQAAPRYLNTEAFF. The CDR3 DNA follows: TGCGCCAGCAGCCAAGCGGCCCCTAGATACTTGAACACTGAAGCTTTCTTT.

The genes are TRBV2 and TRBJ1-2, with TRBD1 as a possible D gene (5 bases). Germline CDR1 and CDR2: SNHLY and FYNNEI. V was shortened by 7 bases and J by 7 bases, with 19 bases between the two germline ends. The CDR3 has 14 amino acids. CDR3 nucleotides: TGTGCCAGCATCCGAGACAGTTTGGAGGGTGGCTACACCTTC. It codes for CASIRDSLEGGYTF.

The chain couples TRBV2 to TRBJ2-7; 10 bases map to TRBD2. The CDR3 has 13 amino acids. J gave up 3 bases and V 4 bases, and 0 bases lay outside the gene matches. CDR1 and CDR2 from the germline V gene are SNHLY and FYNNEI. This CDR3 is CASSGLAGYEQYF. The CDR3 DNA sequence: TGTGCCAGCAGTGGACTAGCGGGCTACGAGCAGTACTTC. The full variable domain, rest sourced from reference TRBV2 and TRBJ2-7, is EPEVTQTPSHQVTQMGQEVILRCVPISNHLYFYWYRQILGQKVEFLVSFYNNEISEKSEIFDDQFSVERPDGSNFTLKIRSTKLEDSAMYFCASSGLAGYEQYFGPGTRLTVT.

CDR3 sequence: CASSFISRSDKGKYEQYF. CDR3 DNA sequence: TGTGCCAGCAGCTTCATCTCCCGCTCGGACAAGGGGAAGTACGAGCAGTACTTC. The gene calls are TRBV13 and TRBJ2-7, with D tentatively TRBD1 (5 bases). Per the germline V gene, CDR1 is PRHDT and CDR2 is FYEKMQ (reference sequence). This CDR3 spans 18 amino acids. Trimming took off 3 bases at V and 4 bases at J, with 25 bases between the two ends.

This rearrangement joins TRBV4-1 to TRBJ2-7; D might be TRBD1 (6 bases). Germline CDR1 and CDR2: MGHRA and YSYEKL. The CDR3 has 13 amino acids. With 8 bases removed from V and 5 bases from J, the gap between germline ends came to 16 bases. The CDR3 protein is CASQDSNSNEQYF. The CDR3, as DNA: TGCGCCAGCCAGGACAGCAATTCCAACGAGCAGTACTTC.

The CDR3 DNA follows: TGTGCCATCAGTGATCCGACAGGGGGAAATGAAAAACTGTTTTTT. Translated, it gives CAISDPTGGNEKLFF. J is TRBJ1-4 and V is TRBV10-3, with 9 bases lining up with TRBD1. Per the germline V gene, CDR1 is ENHRY and CDR2 is SYGVKD. J lost 5 bases, V lost 3 bases, and 4 bases had no gene match. This CDR3 has 15 amino acids.

The rearrangement joins TRBV19 to TRBJ2-5, with 9 bases matching TRBD1. The J call is in doubt because the DNA end fits TRBJ2-7 better. CDR1 and CDR2 from the germline V gene are LNHDA and SQIVND (reference sequence). The length of the CDR3 is 15 residues. CDR3 bases: TGTGCCAGTAGTATAGCACAGGGGGCCATCTACGAGCAGTACTTC. Translating gives CASSIAQGAIYEQYF.

The chain recombines TRBV19 with TRBJ1-6, with 8 positions matching TRBD1. The length of the CDR3 is 14 residues. J was trimmed by 4 bases and V by 7 bases; bases with no gene match: 3. CDR1 and CDR2 from the germline V gene are LNHDA and SQIVND (reference sequence). CDR3 bases: TGTGCCAGTACCCGGGACAGGTATAATTCACCCCTCCACTTT. Protein: CASTRDRYNSPLHF.

The table lists this clone with a few counts. The chain links TRBV19 to TRBJ1-1; 9 bases match TRBD1. After removal of 5 bases from V and 0 bases from J, the junction contained 4 bases not matched to a gene. The germline CDR1 and CDR2 sequences are LNHDA and SQIVND (reference sequence). This CDR3 region has 15 residues. Here the CDR3 DNA reads TGTGCCAGTAGTCCCAGGACAGGGGTGAACACTGAAGCTTTCTTT. Translated: CASSPRTGVNTEAFF.

This rearrangement joins TRBV29-1 to TRBJ1-4; possibly TRBD1 for D (6 bases). Per germline, CDR1 SQVTM and CDR2 ANQGSEA. CDR3 size: 15 residues. Trimming took 3 bases from V and 6 from J, leaving 17 bases between them. DNA of the CDR3: TGCAGCGTTGAGGGGGGCTGGCAGGACGATGAAAAACTGTTTTTT. Protein sequence: CSVEGGWQDDEKLFF.

The V call is TRBV21-1, the J call TRBJ2-1; the D segment call TRBD1 is taken from the table without a DNA check. TRBV21-1 is a pseudogene locus. This CDR3 spans 16 amino acids. The DNA for the CDR3 is TGTGCCAGCAGCCCCGAACGTCAGGGATTGTCCGGTGAGCAGTTCTTC. It encodes CASSPERQGLSGEQFF.

V gene TRBV6-4 combines with J gene TRBJ2-2, with D uncertain. CDR3 length: 16 amino acids. Trimming shortened V by 0 bases and J by 3 bases, and 11 bases separated the two germline ends. Germline CDR1 reads MRHNA; CDR2 reads SNTAGT. The CDR3 here is CASSDSPEWDTGELFF. The CDR3 DNA follows: TGTGCCAGCAGTGACTCCCCGGAGTGGGACACCGGGGAGCTGTTTTTT.

The chain recombines TRBV7-6 with TRBJ2-7, with 7 bases matching TRBD1. The germline CDR1 and CDR2 sequences are SGHVS and FNYEAQ. J lost 2 bases, V lost 2 bases, and 12 bases had no gene match. This CDR3 is built from 17 residues. CDR3 in DNA: TGTGCCAGCAGCTTACTCACGACAGGGTCAGGGCCCTACGAGCAGTACTTC. Protein product: CASSLLTTGSGPYEQYF.